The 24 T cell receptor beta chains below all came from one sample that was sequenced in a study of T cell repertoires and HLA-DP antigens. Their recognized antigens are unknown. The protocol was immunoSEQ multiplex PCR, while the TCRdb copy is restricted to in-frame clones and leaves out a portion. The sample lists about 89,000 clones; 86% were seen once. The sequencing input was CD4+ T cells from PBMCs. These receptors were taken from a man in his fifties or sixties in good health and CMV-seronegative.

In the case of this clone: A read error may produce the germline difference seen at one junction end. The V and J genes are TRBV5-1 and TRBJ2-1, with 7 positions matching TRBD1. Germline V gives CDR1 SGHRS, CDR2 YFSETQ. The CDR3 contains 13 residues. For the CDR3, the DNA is TGCGCCAGCAGCTTGACAGGGGAAGGTCTTCAAGTCTTC. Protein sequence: CASSLTGEGLQVF.

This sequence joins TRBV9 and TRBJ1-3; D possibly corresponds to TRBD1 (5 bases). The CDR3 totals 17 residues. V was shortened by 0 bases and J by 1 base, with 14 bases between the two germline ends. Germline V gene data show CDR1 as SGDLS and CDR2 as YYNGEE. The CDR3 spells CASSVEAAGGSGNTIYF. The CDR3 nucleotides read TGTGCCAGCAGCGTAGAGGCGGCGGGGGGATCTGGAAACACCATATATTTT.

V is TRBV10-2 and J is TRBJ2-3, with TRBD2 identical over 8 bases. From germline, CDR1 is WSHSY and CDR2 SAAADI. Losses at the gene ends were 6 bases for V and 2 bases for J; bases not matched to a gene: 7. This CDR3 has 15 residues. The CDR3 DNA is TGCGCCAGCAGGAGGCTAGCGGGCGACACAGATACGCAGTATTTT. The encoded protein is CASRRLAGDTDTQYF.

CDR3 sequence: CASSSFTGAGYGYTF. As DNA, the CDR3 is TGTGCCAGCAGCTCATTTACAGGGGCGGGCTATGGCTACACCTTC. The chain links TRBV7-2 to TRBJ1-2; 7 bases line up with TRBD1. This CDR3 has 15 amino acids. Unmatched junction bases numbered 9, after V lost 4 bases and J lost 4 bases. Germline V gives CDR1 SGHTA, CDR2 FQGNSA.

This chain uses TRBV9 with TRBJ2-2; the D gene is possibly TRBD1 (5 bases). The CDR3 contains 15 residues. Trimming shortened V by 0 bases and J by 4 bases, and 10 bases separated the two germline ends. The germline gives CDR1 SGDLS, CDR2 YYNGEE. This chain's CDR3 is CASSVAGIRTGELFF. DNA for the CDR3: TGTGCCAGCAGCGTAGCAGGGATTCGCACCGGGGAGCTGTTTTTT.

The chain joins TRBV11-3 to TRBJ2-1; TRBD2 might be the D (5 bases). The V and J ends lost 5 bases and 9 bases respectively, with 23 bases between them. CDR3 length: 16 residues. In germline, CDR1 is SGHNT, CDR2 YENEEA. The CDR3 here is CASSPRFGETSGEQFF. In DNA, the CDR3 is TGTGCCAGCAGCCCTCGTTTCGGTGAGACGAGCGGTGAGCAGTTCTTC.

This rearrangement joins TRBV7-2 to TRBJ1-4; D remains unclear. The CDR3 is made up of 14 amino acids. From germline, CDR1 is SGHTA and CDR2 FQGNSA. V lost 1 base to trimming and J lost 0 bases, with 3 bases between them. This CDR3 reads CASSLGPTNEKLFF. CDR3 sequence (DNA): TGTGCCAGCAGCTTAGGCCCAACTAATGAAAAACTGTTTTTT.

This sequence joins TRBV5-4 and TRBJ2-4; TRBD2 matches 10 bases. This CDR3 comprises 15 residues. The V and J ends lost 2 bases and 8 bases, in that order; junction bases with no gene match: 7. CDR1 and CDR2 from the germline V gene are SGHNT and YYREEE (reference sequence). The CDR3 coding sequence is TGTGCCAGCAGCTTTTCTAGCGGGAGATTCGACATTCAGTACTTC. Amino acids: CASSFSSGRFDIQYF.

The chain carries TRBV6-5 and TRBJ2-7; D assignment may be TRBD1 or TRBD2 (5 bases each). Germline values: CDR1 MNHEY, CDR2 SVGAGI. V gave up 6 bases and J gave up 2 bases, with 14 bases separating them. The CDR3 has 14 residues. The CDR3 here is CASSYRDQTYEQYF. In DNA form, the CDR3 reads TGTGCCAGCAGCTACCGGGACCAGACCTACGAGCAGTACTTC.

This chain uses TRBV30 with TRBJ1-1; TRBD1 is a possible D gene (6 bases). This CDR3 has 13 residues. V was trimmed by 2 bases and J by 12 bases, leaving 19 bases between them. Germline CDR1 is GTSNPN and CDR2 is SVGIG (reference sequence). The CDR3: CAWSSLVSGVSFF. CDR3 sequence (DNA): TGTGCCTGGAGTTCCTTGGTGTCAGGGGTGTCTTTCTTT.

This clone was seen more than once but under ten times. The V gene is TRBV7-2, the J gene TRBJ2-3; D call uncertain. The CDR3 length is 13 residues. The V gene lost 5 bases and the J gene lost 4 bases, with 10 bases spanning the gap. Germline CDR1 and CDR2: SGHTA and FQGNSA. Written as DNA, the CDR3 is TGTGCCAGCAGCAACGACCCCCCAGATACGCAGTATTTT. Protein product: CASSNDPPDTQYF. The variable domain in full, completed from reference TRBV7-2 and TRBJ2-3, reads GAGVSQSPSNKVTEKGKDVELRCDPISGHTALYWYRQSLGQGLEFLIYFQGNSAPDKSGLPSDRFSAERTGGSVSTLTIQRTQQEDSAVYLCASSNDPPDTQYFGPGTRLTVL.

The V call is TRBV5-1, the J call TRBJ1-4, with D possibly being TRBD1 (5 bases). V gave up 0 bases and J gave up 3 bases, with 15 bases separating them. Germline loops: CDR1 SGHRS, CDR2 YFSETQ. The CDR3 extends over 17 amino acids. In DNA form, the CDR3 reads TGCGCCAGCAGCTTGGGGGCAGGGATAATCCCTAATGAAAAACTGTTTTTT. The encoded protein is CASSLGAGIIPNEKLFF.

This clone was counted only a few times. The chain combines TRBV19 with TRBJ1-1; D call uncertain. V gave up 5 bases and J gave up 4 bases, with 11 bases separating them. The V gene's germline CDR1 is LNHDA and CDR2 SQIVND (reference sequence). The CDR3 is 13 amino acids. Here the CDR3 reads CASSSPTITEAFF. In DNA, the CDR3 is TGTGCCAGTAGTTCCCCCACGATCACTGAAGCTTTCTTT.

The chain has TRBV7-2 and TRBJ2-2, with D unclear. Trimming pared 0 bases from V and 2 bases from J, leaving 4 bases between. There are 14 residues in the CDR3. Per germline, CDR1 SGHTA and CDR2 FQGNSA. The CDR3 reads CASSLALNTGELFF. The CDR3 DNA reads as TGTGCCAGCAGCTTAGCGCTTAACACCGGGGAGCTGTTTTTT.

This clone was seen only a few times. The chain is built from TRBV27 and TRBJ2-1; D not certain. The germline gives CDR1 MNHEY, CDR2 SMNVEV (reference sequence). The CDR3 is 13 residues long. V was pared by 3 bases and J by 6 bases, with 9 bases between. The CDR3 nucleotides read TGTGCCAGCAGTTTTGACTGGGGCAATGAGCAGTTCTTC. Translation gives CASSFDWGNEQFF.

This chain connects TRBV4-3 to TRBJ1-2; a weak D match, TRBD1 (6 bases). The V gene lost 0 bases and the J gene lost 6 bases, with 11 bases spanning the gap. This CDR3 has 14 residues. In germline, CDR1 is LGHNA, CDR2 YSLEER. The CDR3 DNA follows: TGCGCCAGCAGCCAAGACAGGGGAGCGAATGGCTACACCTTC. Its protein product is CASSQDRGANGYTF.

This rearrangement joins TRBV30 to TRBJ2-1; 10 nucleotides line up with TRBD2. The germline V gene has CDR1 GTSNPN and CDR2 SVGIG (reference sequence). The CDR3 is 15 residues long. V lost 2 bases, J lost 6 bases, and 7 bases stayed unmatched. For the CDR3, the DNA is TGTGCCTGGAGTAAAAGCGGGAGGGCACTCAATGAGCAGTTCTTC. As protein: CAWSKSGRALNEQFF.

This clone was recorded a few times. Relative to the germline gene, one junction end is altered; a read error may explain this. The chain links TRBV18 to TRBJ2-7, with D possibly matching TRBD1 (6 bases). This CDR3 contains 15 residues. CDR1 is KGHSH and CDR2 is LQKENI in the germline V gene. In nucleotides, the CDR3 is TGTGCCAGCTCGCCACCGGGACATTTATTATACGAGCAGTACTTC. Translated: CASSPPGHLLYEQYF.

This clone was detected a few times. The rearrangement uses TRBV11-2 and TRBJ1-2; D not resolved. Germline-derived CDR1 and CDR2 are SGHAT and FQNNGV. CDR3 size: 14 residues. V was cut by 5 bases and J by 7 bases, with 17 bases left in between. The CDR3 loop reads CASSQAGNLVGYTF. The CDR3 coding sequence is TGTGCCAGCAGCCAAGCGGGTAATCTGGTTGGCTACACCTTC.

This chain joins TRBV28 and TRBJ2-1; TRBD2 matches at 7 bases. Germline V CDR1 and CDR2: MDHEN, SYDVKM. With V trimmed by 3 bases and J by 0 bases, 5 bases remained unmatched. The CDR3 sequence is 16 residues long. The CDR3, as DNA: TGTGCCAGCAGTTTTGACGGCGGGAGCTCCTACAATGAGCAGTTCTTC. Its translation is CASSFDGGSSYNEQFF.

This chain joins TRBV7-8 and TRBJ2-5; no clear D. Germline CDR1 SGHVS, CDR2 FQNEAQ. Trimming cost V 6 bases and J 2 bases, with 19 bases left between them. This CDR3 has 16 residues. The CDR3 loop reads CASSSQRAGKQETQYF. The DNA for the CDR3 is TGTGCCAGCAGTTCTCAACGGGCAGGCAAACAAGAGACCCAGTACTTC.

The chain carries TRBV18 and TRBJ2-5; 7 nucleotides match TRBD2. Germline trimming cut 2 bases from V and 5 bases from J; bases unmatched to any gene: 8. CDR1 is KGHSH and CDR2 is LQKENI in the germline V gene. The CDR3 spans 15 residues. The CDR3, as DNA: TGTGCCAGCTCACCATTGTCAACTAGCGTTGAGACCCAGTACTTC. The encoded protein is CASSPLSTSVETQYF.

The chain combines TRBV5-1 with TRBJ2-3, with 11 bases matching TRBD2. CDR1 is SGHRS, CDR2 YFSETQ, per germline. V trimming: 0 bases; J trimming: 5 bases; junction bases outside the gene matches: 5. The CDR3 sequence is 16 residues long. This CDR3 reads CASSLDSGRVRDTQYF. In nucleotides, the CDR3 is TGCGCCAGCAGCTTGGATAGCGGGAGGGTCCGAGATACGCAGTATTTT.

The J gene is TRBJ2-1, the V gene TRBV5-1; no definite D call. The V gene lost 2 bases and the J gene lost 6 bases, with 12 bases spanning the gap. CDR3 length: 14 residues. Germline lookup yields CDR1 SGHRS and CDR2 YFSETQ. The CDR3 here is CASSFPGYSNEQFF. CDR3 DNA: TGCGCCAGCAGCTTCCCCGGTTATAGCAATGAGCAGTTCTTC.